The 21 T cell receptor beta chains reported below all come from one sample, sequenced in a study of lymphopenia after photon versus proton radiotherapy. The repertoire was sequenced with immunoSEQ multiplex PCR; TCRdb's copy has only in-frame clones and lacks some. Of 70,000 or so clones in the sample, just under 95% are singletons; the top ten hold 2% to 2.5%. The input for sequencing was peripheral blood, taken from a patient treated with photon-based radiotherapy. Every receptor here comes from a woman between 35 and 50 years old with cholangiocarcinoma.

The gene calls are TRBV7-9 and TRBJ1-2; D gene unclear. This CDR3 comprises 11 residues. The germline V and J ends were trimmed by 4 bases and 8 bases, with 8 bases remaining between them. CDR1 is SEHNR and CDR2 is FQNEAQ in the germline V gene (reference sequence). CDR3 DNA: TGTGCCAGCAGCTACGCGGAAGGCTACACCTTC. The encoded protein is CASSYAEGYTF.

The chain carries TRBV28 and TRBJ1-2; 8 nucleotides align to TRBD1. This CDR3 has 15 amino acids. J lost 3 bases, V lost 2 bases, and 5 bases had no gene match. Germline loops: CDR1 MDHEN, CDR2 SYDVKM. CDR3 nucleotides: TGTGCCAGCAGTTTAGGACAGGGTCGCGACTATGGCTACACCTTC. The encoded protein is CASSLGQGRDYGYTF.

The V and J genes are TRBV6-5 and TRBJ1-6; D is unresolved. The germline CDR1 and CDR2 sequences are MNHEY and SVGAGI. Trimming shortened V by 0 bases and J by 7 bases, and 7 bases separated the two germline ends. The CDR3 has 14 residues. The CDR3, as DNA: TGTGCCAGCAGTTACTCGACGGCGAATTCACCCCTCCACTTT. Protein sequence: CASSYSTANSPLHF.

The V and J genes are TRBV7-9 and TRBJ2-6, with D possibly being TRBD1 (5 bases). Germline-derived CDR1 and CDR2 are SEHNR and FQNEAQ (reference sequence). Trimming removed 2 bases from V and 1 base from J, with 6 bases in between. This CDR3 is built from 15 residues. The chain's CDR3 is CASSLRGSGANVLTF. CDR3 bases: TGTGCCAGCAGCTTAAGGGGATCTGGGGCCAACGTCCTGACTTTC.

This clone was counted once. The chain combines TRBV18 with TRBJ2-7; 7 bases are a match to TRBD2. Germline values: CDR1 KGHSH, CDR2 LQKENI. Trimming at V came to 2 bases and at J to 1 base, leaving 5 bases not matched to a gene. The CDR3 is 15 amino acids. CDR3 in DNA: TGTGCCAGCTCACCAGAGGCTAGCGGATCCTACGAGCAGTACTTC. Protein product: CASSPEASGSYEQYF.

This clone came up once. This chain joins TRBV5-1 and TRBJ2-1; the D is unclear. The V and J ends lost 0 bases and 8 bases respectively, with 12 bases between them. The CDR3 is 14 amino acids. Germline CDR1 is SGHRS and CDR2 is YFSETQ. The CDR3 DNA reads TGCGCCAGCAGCTTGGGGGATAGCTTCGATGAGCAGTTCTTC. The encoded protein is CASSLGDSFDEQFF. Full variable domain (remainder filled in from reference TRBV5-1 and TRBJ2-1): KAGVTQTPRYLIKTRGQQVTLSCSPISGHRSVSWYQQTPGQGLQFLFEYFSETQRNKGNFPGRFSGRQFSNSRSEMNVSTLELGDSALYLCASSLGDSFDEQFFGPGTRLTVL.

The rearrangement joins TRBV6-5 to TRBJ1-4, with D hard to call. Trimming cost V 4 bases and J 8 bases, with 11 bases left between them. The CDR3 spans 13 residues. The germline V gene encodes CDR1 MNHEY and CDR2 SVGAGI. The CDR3 reads CASSSPTGEKLFF. CDR3 sequence (DNA): TGTGCCAGCAGTTCGCCAACGGGGGAAAAACTGTTTTTT.

The J gene is TRBJ1-4, the V gene TRBV7-2, with TRBD1 matching 8 bases. V trimming: 3 bases; J trimming: 11 bases; junction bases outside the gene matches: 11. The CDR3 has 15 amino acids. Germline CDR1 is SGHTA and CDR2 is FQGNSA. The CDR3 loop reads CASSFKTGESSKLFF. In DNA form, the CDR3 reads TGTGCCAGCAGCTTCAAGACAGGGGAATCTAGTAAACTGTTTTTT.

The chain couples TRBV6-5 to TRBJ1-1; no reliable D call. V was clipped by 4 bases and J by 0 bases, with 9 bases between them. Germline CDR1 is MNHEY and CDR2 is SVGAGI. The CDR3 spans 14 residues. The CDR3 DNA sequence: TGTGCCAGCAGTTCCCCCGGCCTGAACACTGAAGCTTTCTTT. It codes for CASSSPGLNTEAFF.

The chain combines TRBV28 with TRBJ2-1; D unresolved. V gave up 6 bases and J gave up 4 bases, with 13 bases separating them. This CDR3 has 14 residues. Germline V gene sequence: CDR1 MDHEN, CDR2 SYDVKM. CDR3 bases: TGTGCCAGCAGCCTAAGGGCCCCTTACAATGAGCAGTTCTTC. It is translated as CASSLRAPYNEQFF.

The chain couples TRBV6-6 to TRBJ1-4; 9 nucleotides match TRBD1. Germline loops: CDR1 MNHNY, CDR2 SVGAGI (reference sequence). The CDR3 contains 13 residues. V lost 8 bases, J lost 2 bases, and 0 bases stayed unmatched. The CDR3 region is CASDRGTNEKLFF. For the CDR3, the DNA is TGTGCCAGCGACAGGGGGACTAATGAAAAACTGTTTTTT.

This clone was observed a single time. The chain couples TRBV29-1 to TRBJ1-1; no firm D call. V gave up 6 bases and J gave up 1 base, with 9 bases separating them. This CDR3 has 12 residues. From germline, CDR1 is SQVTM and CDR2 ANQGSEA. The DNA of the CDR3 is TGCAGCGTGCCGACGCGGAACACTGAAGCTTTCTTT. It codes for CSVPTRNTEAFF.

The chain joins TRBV7-3 to TRBJ2-7, with D possibly matching TRBD2 (6 bases). Germline CDR1 and CDR2: SGHTA and FQGTGA. CDR3 length: 14 residues. V lost 5 bases, J lost 0 bases, and 11 bases lay in between. CDR3 DNA: TGTGCCAGCAGCCCTAGCGCCACCTCCTACGAGCAGTACTTC. It codes for CASSPSATSYEQYF.

This sequence joins TRBV11-2 and TRBJ2-2; 7 bases align to TRBD2. The germline V gene has CDR1 SGHAT and CDR2 FQNNGV. CDR3 length: 16 residues. The junction had 6 bases not matched to a gene; V was cut back by 5 bases and J by 0 bases. CDR3 sequence reads: CASSLRRGTNTGELFF. The CDR3, as DNA: TGTGCCAGCAGCCTCAGGCGGGGGACGAACACCGGGGAGCTGTTTTTT.

V and J are TRBV7-6 and TRBJ2-1; 7 nucleotides align to TRBD2. With 3 bases clipped from V and 6 bases from J, the junction kept 5 bases outside the gene matches. The length of the CDR3 is 14 residues. Germline loops: CDR1 SGHVS, CDR2 FNYEAQ. The chain's CDR3 is CASSFETSSNEQFF. The DNA of the CDR3 is TGTGCCAGCAGCTTCGAGACTAGCAGCAATGAGCAGTTCTTC.

The V and J genes are TRBV4-1 and TRBJ2-3; no definite D call. Trimming took off 2 bases at V and 2 bases at J, with 23 bases between the two ends. Germline V lookup: CDR1 MGHRA, CDR2 YSYEKL. The CDR3 is 19 residues long. CDR3 sequence reads: CASSQYWDRLQVSTDTQYF. In DNA, the CDR3 is TGCGCCAGCAGCCAATACTGGGATCGGCTGCAGGTATCCACAGATACGCAGTATTTT.

This rearrangement joins TRBV27 to TRBJ1-1; D unclear. The V end was cut by 5 bases, the J end by 5 bases, with 12 bases between. This CDR3 comprises 13 residues. Per the germline V gene, CDR1 is MNHEY and CDR2 is SMNVEV (reference sequence). As DNA, the CDR3 is TGTGCCAGCAGTGAGTGGCCGGGGACTGAAGCTTTCTTT. Its translation: CASSEWPGTEAFF.

The rearrangement links TRBV7-2 to TRBJ2-3, with no clear D. Germline V gives CDR1 SGHTA, CDR2 FQGNSA. The CDR3 sequence is 15 residues long. V lost 2 bases to trimming and J lost 2 bases, with 11 bases between them. The CDR3 protein is CASSLRNGLTDTQYF. CDR3 in DNA: TGTGCCAGCAGCTTACGGAACGGGCTCACAGATACGCAGTATTTT.

The chain recombines TRBV30 with TRBJ1-5, with D perhaps matching TRBD1 (6 bases). Trimming removed 4 bases from V and 4 bases from J, with 11 bases in between. This CDR3 comprises 13 residues. In germline, CDR1 is GTSNPN, CDR2 SVGIG (reference sequence). The CDR3 reads CAWTGQQNQPQHF. The CDR3 DNA follows: TGTGCCTGGACAGGACAGCAGAATCAGCCCCAGCATTTT.

The chain recombines TRBV7-8 with TRBJ1-1; D ambiguous. Trimming shortened V by 7 bases and J by 0 bases, and 15 bases separated the two germline ends. Germline V gives CDR1 SGHVS, CDR2 FQNEAQ. CDR3 length equals 15 residues. In DNA, the CDR3 is TGTGCCAGCACCCTGAGGGCACAGATGAACACTGAAGCTTTCTTT. This codes for CASTLRAQMNTEAFF.

V usage is TRBV6-6 and J usage is TRBJ1-4; possible D gene TRBD1, 5 bases. This CDR3 has 14 residues. CDR1 is MNHNY and CDR2 is SVGAGI in the germline V gene (reference sequence). With 5 bases removed from V and 8 bases from J, the gap between germline ends came to 15 bases. This chain's CDR3 is CASSPRGGTEKLFF. The CDR3, as DNA: TGTGCCAGCAGTCCTCGGGGGGGAACGGAAAAACTGTTTTTT.